The 8 T cell receptor beta chains in this list originate from one sample, sequenced in a study of Ad26.COV2.S vaccination and SARS-CoV-2 variants. Here immunoSEQ multiplex PCR was the method, and the copy in TCRdb shows in-frame clones only, minus some. Of hundreds of thousands of clones listed, approximately 90% are singletons. The treatment is: over 15 received Ad26.COV2.S at low or high dose, single or two shots; 5 received placebo; per-sample allocation not given. All samples were drawn on day 63, counting from the first vaccine or placebo injection. The sequencing used peripheral blood, collected in a trial of Ad26.COV2.S vaccine versus placebo. The origin of the receptors is a person between 18 and 65 years old who received the Ad26.COV2.S COVID-19 vaccine or a placebo.

The genes are TRBV3-1 (or the pseudogene TRBV3-2) and TRBJ2-1; 8 bases agree with TRBD2. The V gene's germline CDR1 is LGHDT and CDR2 YNNKEL (reference sequence). CDR3 length equals 13 residues. V shed 1 base, J shed 12 bases, and the junction held 5 bases outside the gene matches. The chain's CDR3 is CASSQGRGGRQFF. CDR3 bases: TGTGCCAGCAGCCAAGGCCGGGGGGGCCGGCAGTTCTTC.

This clone appeared a single time. CDR3 sequence (DNA): TGCGCCAGCAGCCCGCCTCCGATCGGGGGTAATGAGCAGTTCTTC. Its protein is CASSPPPIGGNEQFF. V gene TRBV4-3 combines with J gene TRBJ2-1; TRBD2 might be the D (6 bases). Germline values: CDR1 LGHNA, CDR2 YSLEER. The CDR3 runs 15 residues. The V end was cut by 4 bases, the J end by 7 bases, with 17 bases between.

The genes are TRBV6-5 and TRBJ2-2, with 7 bases that match TRBD1. Germline assignment: CDR1 MNHEY and CDR2 SVGAGI. Trimming at V came to 0 bases and at J to 5 bases, leaving 6 bases not matched to a gene. This CDR3 has 16 amino acids. CDR3 in DNA: TGTGCCAGCAGTTACTCCGACAGGGTGTATACCGGGGAGCTGTTTTTT. Its translation is CASSYSDRVYTGELFF.

This clone has a single count. The J gene is TRBJ1-3, the V gene TRBV18; D remains ambiguous. Trimming took 1 base from V and 3 from J, leaving 13 bases between them. Germline CDR1 KGHSH, CDR2 LQKENI. CDR3 length: 16 residues. The CDR3 DNA is TGTGCCAGCTCACCACTTCGGCAGTCAGATGGAAACACCATATATTTT. Translated, it gives CASSPLRQSDGNTIYF.

This clone appeared a single time. J is TRBJ2-2 and V is TRBV28, with D unclear. Germline CDR1 reads MDHEN; CDR2 reads SYDVKM. Trimming took 6 bases from V and 4 from J, leaving 9 bases between them. The CDR3 is made up of 13 amino acids. CDR3 in amino acids: CASSARSTGELFF. The DNA for the CDR3 is TGTGCCAGCAGCGCTCGGAGCACCGGGGAGCTGTTTTTT.

This clone appeared once. This sample also contains other DNA sequences that code for the same CDR3. The chain is built from TRBV13 and TRBJ1-1; D might be TRBD1 (6 bases). The germline V gene has CDR1 PRHDT and CDR2 FYEKMQ (reference sequence). Trimming shortened V by 0 bases and J by 3 bases, and 8 bases separated the two germline ends. The CDR3 consists of 14 residues. The CDR3 loop is CASSLGQGYTEAFF. In nucleotides, the CDR3 is TGTGCCAGCAGCTTAGGACAGGGATACACTGAAGCTTTCTTT.

The chain is built from TRBV11-3 and TRBJ2-1; D call uncertain. The CDR3 runs 13 residues. The ends were cut back, 6 bases at V and 12 bases at J, with 18 bases in the middle. Germline-derived CDR1 and CDR2 are SGHNT and YENEEA. The CDR3 nucleotides read TGTGCCAGCAGTCTCACTCGAAATACCGGGCAGTTCTTC. This gives the protein CASSLTRNTGQFF.

The chain combines TRBV4-1 with TRBJ1-3; TRBD1 matches 7 bases. The CDR3 runs 15 residues. The germline gives CDR1 MGHRA, CDR2 YSYEKL. The ends lost 4 bases at V and 6 bases at J; junction bases unmatched: 9. The CDR3 nucleotides read TGCGCCAGCAGCCGACCGACAGGGATAGAAAACACCATATATTTT. It codes for CASSRPTGIENTIYF.